A selection of T cell receptor beta chains follows, all from one sample in a study of sequential checkpoint blockade in melanoma. The repertoire was sequenced with immunoSEQ multiplex PCR; TCRdb's copy has only in-frame clones and lacks some. The sample contains about 20,000 clones, 72% of which appear only once. The sample consisted of CD8+ T cells sorted from blood (inferred from file names), taken from a patient given nivolumab and ipilimumab in sequence. The origin of the receptors is a human donor with melanoma. CDR3s include the opening cysteine and the closing phenylalanine or tryptophan. The order of the fields is J gene, D gene, clone size, V gene, CDR3 protein, CDR3 DNA. A D gene is named only where the DNA matches it firmly. Size tells how often a clone was seen (once, few, many) or the class of an expanded clone, and some rows leave it out.

>TRBJ2-2|NA|NA|TRBV5-1
CASSIGDSWRITGELFF
TGCGCCAGCAGCATTGGGGACTCTTGGCGTATCACCGGGGAGCTGTTTTTT
>TRBJ1-5|NA|NA|TRBV10-3
CAISVGGVINQPQHF
TGTGCCATCAGTGTAGGTGGAGTAATCAATCAGCCCCAGCATTTT
>TRBJ2-7|NA|NA|TRBV18
CASSPGRGAGYEQYF
TGTGCCAGCTCACCAGGTAGGGGTGCAGGTTACGAGCAGTACTTC
>TRBJ2-3|NA|NA|TRBV7-3
CASSPNSGKTDTQYF
TGTGCCAGCAGCCCAAATTCCGGGAAAACAGATACGCAGTATTTT
>TRBJ2-7|NA|NA|TRBV4-1
CASSQEAGISYEQYF
TGCGCCAGCAGCCAAGAGGCGGGGATCTCCTACGAGCAGTACTTC
>TRBJ2-7|NA|few|TRBV10-3
CAISESEDSSYEQYF
TGTGCCATCAGTGAGTCGGAGGACAGTTCCTACGAGCAGTACTTC
>TRBJ2-7|TRBD1|NA|TRBV19
CASSADRDNYEQYF
TGTGCCAGTAGTGCGGACAGGGACAATTACGAGCAGTACTTC
>TRBJ1-1|TRBD1|NA|TRBV10-3
CAIRKTGIGTEAFF
TGTGCCATCAGAAAGACAGGGATCGGAACTGAAGCTTTCTTT
>TRBJ2-7|NA|NA|TRBV6-1
CASRGGIYEQYF
TGTGCCAGCAGGGGGGGTATCTACGAGCAGTACTTC
>TRBJ1-2|TRBD1|NA|TRBV5-1
CASSSDRGSGYTF
TGCGCCAGTAGCTCCGACAGGGGATCAGGCTACACCTTC
>TRBJ2-7|NA|NA|TRBV7-3
CASSLGQGTTYEQYF
TGTGCCAGCAGCTTAGGGCAGGGTACCACCTACGAGCAGTACTTC
>TRBJ1-2|NA|few|TRBV18
CASSPRDIYGYTF
TGTGCCAGCTCACCAAGGGACATCTATGGCTACACCTTC
>TRBJ2-7|NA|NA|TRBV10-3
CAIRRTEAYEQYF
TGTGCCATCAGAAGGACAGAAGCCTACGAGCAGTACTTC
>TRBJ1-2|TRBD1|NA|TRBV11-3
CASSLSHSTDRTGAPKGYTF
TGTGCCAGCAGCTTATCCCACTCTACCGACAGGACAGGGGCACCTAAGGGCTACACCTTC
>TRBJ1-2|NA|NA|TRBV7-9
CASSLGTVYGYTF
TGTGCCAGCAGCTTAGGGACAGTCTATGGCTACACCTTC
>TRBJ2-7|NA|NA|TRBV4-1
CASSQTTSYEQYF
TGCGCCAGCAGCCAGACTACTTCCTACGAGCAGTACTTC
>TRBJ1-2|NA|NA|TRBV21-1
CASSKRVWWTHLNYGYTF
TGTGCCAGCAGCAAACGGGTTTGGTGGACACACCTCAACTATGGCTACACCTTC
>TRBJ2-7|NA|NA|TRBV9
CASSAGSGEQYF
TGTGCCAGCAGCGCGGGTTCGGGCGAGCAGTACTTC
>TRBJ1-1|NA|once|TRBV21-1
CASSLGQANTEAFF
TGTGCCAGCAGTTTAGGACAGGCGAACACTGAAGCTTTCTTT
>TRBJ2-7|NA|NA|TRBV5-6
CASSFRSYEQYF
TGTGCCAGCAGTTTTCGCAGCTACGAGCAGTACTTC
>TRBJ1-5|NA|NA|TRBV6-1
CASSRSADSNQPQHF
TGTGCCAGCAGCCGGTCTGCGGATAGCAATCAGCCCCAGCATTTT
>TRBJ2-7|TRBD1|NA|TRBV5-1
CASSLEDRGRPEQYF
TGCGCCAGCAGCTTGGAGGACAGGGGGCGCCCCGAGCAGTACTTC
>TRBJ2-1|NA|NA|TRBV7-2
CASSVRERQYGQFF
TGTGCCAGCAGCGTTCGGGAGAGGCAGTACGGGCAGTTCTTC